These T cell receptor beta chains were read from a single sample in a study of early T cells in non-severe SARS-CoV-2 infection. TCRdb re-called the 5' RACE reads through MiXCR, storing one row per CDR3 protein. The table shows fewer than 50,000 distinct CDR3 sequences, with over 3% occurring only once. The sample taken for sequencing was whole blood. The receptors here all came from an adult who was a healthcare worker with PCR-confirmed SARS-CoV-2 infection or an uninfected control (not recorded which). CDR3s include the opening cysteine and the closing phenylalanine or tryptophan. D genes are given only for firm matches. Clone size, where shown, is once, few, many, or a class for clones that have expanded.

V,size,D,J,CDR3,DNA
TRBV21-1,many,NA,TRBJ1-1,CASNFGRPGAFF,TGTGCCAGCAATTTCGGAAGGCCGGGTGCTTTCTTT
TRBV20-1,few,NA,TRBJ2-7,CSARGHHSYEQYF,TGCAGTGCTAGGGGGCATCACTCCTACGAGCAGTACTTC
TRBV7-9,many,TRBD1,TRBJ2-5,CASSLSGQAETQYF,TGTGCCAGCAGCTTATCCGGACAGGCGGAGACCCAGTACTTC
TRBV6-6,many,NA,TRBJ2-5,CASSFGSQETQYF,TGTGCCAGCAGTTTCGGAAGCCAAGAGACCCAGTACTTC
TRBV6-1,many,NA,TRBJ1-5,CASSSTSVRPQHF,TGTGCCAGCAGTAGCACGTCGGTTCGGCCCCAGCATTTT
TRBV28,many,NA,TRBJ2-3,CASSPLAGAKQTDTQYF,TGTGCCAGCAGTCCCTTGGCGGGGGCGAAACAAACAGATACGCAGTATTTT
TRBV5-1,many,NA,TRBJ2-2,CASSLGTRSRELFF,TGCGCCAGCAGCTTAGGGACTCGGAGCCGGGAGCTGTTTTTT
TRBV11-3,few,NA,TRBJ1-6,CASSLEGNSPLHF,TGTGCCAGCAGCTTAGAGGGAAATTCACCCCTCCACTTT
TRBV29-1,many,TRBD1,TRBJ2-2,CSVSGTENTGELFF,TGCAGCGTTTCCGGGACAGAGAACACCGGGGAGCTGTTTTTT
TRBV7-2,few,NA,TRBJ1-1,CASSQETVMNTEAFF,TGTGCCAGCAGCCAAGAGACGGTCATGAACACTGAAGCTTTCTTT
TRBV21-1,many,NA,TRBJ2-7,CASSTRPGQDPYEQYF,TGTGCCAGCAGCACCCGCCCGGGACAGGATCCCTACGAGCAGTACTTC
TRBV12-3/TRBV12-4,many,TRBD2,TRBJ2-5,CASSLGLAGTLTQYF,TGTGCCAGCAGCCTCGGACTAGCGGGGACTTTGACCCAGTACTTC
TRBV7-9,many,NA,TRBJ2-3,CASSLRGSGTDTQYF,TGTGCCAGCAGCTTAAGAGGCTCTGGCACAGATACGCAGTATTTT
TRBV20-1,many,NA,TRBJ2-7,CSATGGPNYEQYF,TGCAGTGCTACCGGGGGGCCCAACTACGAGCAGTACTTC
TRBV4-1,many,NA,TRBJ2-7,CASSQEGAGTLREQYF,TGCGCCAGCAGCCAAGAGGGGGCCGGGACTCTCCGGGAGCAGTACTTC
TRBV6-2/TRBV6-3,many,TRBD1,TRBJ1-6,CASKSRGQGNSPLHF,TGTGCCAGCAAAAGCCGGGGACAGGGTAATTCACCCCTCCACTTT
TRBV6-6,many,TRBD1,TRBJ1-4,CASSYLGQANEKLFF,TGTGCCAGCAGTTACTTGGGACAGGCAAATGAAAAACTGTTTTTT
TRBV6-2/TRBV6-3,NA,NA,TRBJ2-5,CARGTKQETQYF,TGTGCGAGGGGGACAAAACAAGAGACCCAGTACTTC
TRBV11-2,many,NA,TRBJ2-1,CASSPGPLSRDEQFF,TGTGCCAGCAGCCCCGGACCGCTCTCTAGGGATGAGCAGTTCTTC
TRBV9,many,NA,TRBJ2-7,CASSVGPTGGSYEQYF,TGTGCCAGCAGCGTAGGCCCGACAGGAGGCTCCTACGAGCAGTACTTC
TRBV5-1,few,NA,TRBJ1-1,CASSLYQTYMNTEAFF,TGCGCCAGCAGCTTATACCAGACTTACATGAACACTGAAGCTTTCTTT
TRBV20-1,many,NA,TRBJ2-3,CSALVGPAGDTQYF,TGCAGTGCCCTGGTGGGACCGGCGGGGGATACGCAGTATTTT
TRBV5-1,many,TRBD2,TRBJ2-7,CASSLPGLAGSAEQYF,TGCGCCAGCAGCTTGCCAGGACTAGCCGGTTCTGCCGAGCAGTACTTC
TRBV29-1,many,NA,TRBJ1-1,CSVDGSSEAFF,TGCAGCGTTGATGGGAGCTCTGAAGCTTTCTTT
TRBV5-1,many,NA,TRBJ2-5,CASSAETGPQETQYF,TGCGCCAGCAGCGCCGAAACAGGACCGCAAGAGACCCAGTACTTC
TRBV29-1,many,TRBD1,TRBJ1-1,CSVAWTGNTEAFF,TGCAGCGTTGCCTGGACAGGGAACACTGAAGCTTTCTTT
TRBV28,many,NA,TRBJ2-7,CASSPFGYEQYF,TGTGCCAGCAGCCCGTTTGGGTACGAGCAGTACTTC
TRBV11-2,many,TRBD1,TRBJ1-4,CASSPGQGAANEKLFF,TGTGCCAGCAGTCCGGGACAGGGGGCAGCTAATGAAAAACTGTTTTTT
TRBV10-3,many,TRBD2,TRBJ2-1,CAISSTEGLAVNNEQFF,TGTGCCATTTCCTCGACAGAAGGACTAGCGGTAAACAATGAGCAGTTCTTC
TRBV11-3,few,NA,TRBJ1-1,CASSPGTPMNTEAFF,TGTGCCAGCAGCCCAGGGACACCTATGAACACTGAAGCTTTCTTT
TRBV24-1,many,TRBD2,TRBJ2-1,CATSDGPGSGVYNEQFF,TGTGCCACCAGTGATGGCCCGGGTAGCGGGGTCTACAATGAGCAGTTCTTC
TRBV20-1,many,NA,TRBJ2-2,CSASDTQGRGAGELFF,TGCAGTGCTAGCGATACCCAGGGGAGGGGAGCCGGGGAGCTGTTTTTT
TRBV6-5,many,NA,TRBJ2-7,CASSYEFGREQYF,TGTGCCAGCAGTTACGAATTCGGCCGCGAGCAGTACTTC
TRBV7-9,many,NA,TRBJ2-2,CANPDNTGELFF,TGTGCCAACCCCGATAACACCGGGGAGCTGTTTTTT
TRBV27,many,NA,TRBJ2-6,CASSLGSFGIGANVLTF,TGTGCCAGCAGTCTTGGATCGTTCGGGATTGGGGCCAACGTCCTGACTTTC
TRBV7-3,few,TRBD1,TRBJ1-1,CASSPRTGRAINTEAFF,TGTGCCAGCAGCCCTCGGACAGGGCGGGCCATTAACACTGAAGCTTTCTTT
TRBV12-3/TRBV12-4,many,NA,TRBJ2-1,CASSTRYNEQFF,TGTGCCAGCAGTACTCGATACAATGAGCAGTTCTTC
TRBV20-1,many,TRBD1,TRBJ2-3,CSAKGGADTQYF,TGCAGTGCTAAAGGGGGCGCAGATACGCAGTATTTT
TRBV5-5,many,NA,TRBJ1-5,CASSQSGGYSNQPQHF,TGTGCCAGCAGCCAGAGTGGGGGGTATAGCAATCAGCCCCAGCATTTT
TRBV18,many,NA,TRBJ2-1,CASSPRVAGSFNEQFF,TGTGCCAGCTCACCCCGAGTGGCAGGGTCTTTCAATGAGCAGTTCTTC
TRBV6-4,many,NA,TRBJ1-6,CASSLWTDYNSPLHF,TGTGCCAGCAGCCTTTGGACGGATTATAATTCACCCCTCCACTTT
TRBV29-1,NA,TRBD2,TRBJ2-3,CSVEVLAGRTDTQYF,TGCAGCGTTGAAGTCCTAGCGGGACGCACAGATACGCAGTATTTT